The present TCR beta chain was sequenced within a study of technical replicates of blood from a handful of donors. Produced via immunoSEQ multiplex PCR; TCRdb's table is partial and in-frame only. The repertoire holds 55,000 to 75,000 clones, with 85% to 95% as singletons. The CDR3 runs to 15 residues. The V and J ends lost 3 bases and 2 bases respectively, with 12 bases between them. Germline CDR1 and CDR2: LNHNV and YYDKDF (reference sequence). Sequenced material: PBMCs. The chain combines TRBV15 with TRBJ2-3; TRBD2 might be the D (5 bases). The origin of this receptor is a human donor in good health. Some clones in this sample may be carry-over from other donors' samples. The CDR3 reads CATSSSRTLTDTQYF. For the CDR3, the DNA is TGTGCCACCAGCAGCAGCCGGACTCTCACAGATACGCAGTATTTT.